These T cell receptor beta chains were read from a single sample in a study of cytomegalovirus exposure and HLA in healthy donors. Data came from immunoSEQ multiplex PCR; TCRdb stores just in-frame clones and leaves some out. Here the sample table reports 70,000 to 80,000 clones. Sequences were obtained from PBMCs. These receptors were obtained from a middle-aged man in good health and CMV-seronegative. Each CDR3 is given with its conserved first and last residue. A D gene is named only where the DNA matches it firmly.

v_call	cdr3_length	j_call	d_call	cdr3_aa	cdr3_nt
TRBV29-1	14	TRBJ2-5	TRBD2	CSSPGLEGRETQYF	TGCAGCTCACCTGGACTAGAAGGGCGGGAGACCCAGTACTTC
TRBV10-3	15	TRBJ2-1	TRBD2	CAISGTAGGYNEQFF	TGTGCCATCAGTGGAACGGCGGGGGGGTACAATGAGCAGTTCTTC
TRBV11-2	12	TRBJ2-2	.	CASSSLAGELFF	TGTGCCAGCAGCTCTTTAGCCGGGGAGCTGTTTTTT
TRBV5-1	13	TRBJ1-6	.	CGSRGGYNSPLHF	TGCGGCAGCCGGGGGGGATATAATTCACCCCTCCACTTT
TRBV7-3	15	TRBJ1-1	TRBD1	CASSLGQGSVTEAFF	TGTGCCAGCAGCCTCGGACAGGGATCGGTCACTGAAGCTTTCTTT
TRBV10-3	15	TRBJ2-1	TRBD2	CAISESNGGAGEQFF	TGTGCCATCAGTGAGTCCAACGGGGGGGCCGGTGAGCAGTTCTTC
TRBV30	14	TRBJ2-1	.	CAWSSGGTYNEQFF	TGTGCCTGGAGTTCAGGGGGGACCTACAATGAGCAGTTCTTC
TRBV27	13	TRBJ1-1	.	CASSPRGSTEAFF	TGTGCCAGCAGCCCTCGTGGGAGCACTGAAGCTTTCTTT
TRBV14	16	TRBJ1-1	.	CASSQFTGRRHTEAFF	TGTGCCAGCAGCCAGTTTACAGGGCGGCGGCACACTGAAGCTTTCTTT
TRBV28	16	TRBJ2-7	TRBD2	CASSSSRLAGPYEQYF	TGTGCCAGCAGTTCGAGCAGACTAGCGGGTCCCTACGAGCAGTACTTC
TRBV5-6	14	TRBJ2-7	.	CASSLAWGWYEQYF	TGTGCCAGCAGCCTAGCGTGGGGTTGGTACGAGCAGTACTTC
TRBV19	14	TRBJ1-1	TRBD1	CASSLTGEDTEAFF	TGTGCCAGTAGTTTAACAGGGGAGGACACTGAAGCTTTCTTT
TRBV10-3	17	TRBJ1-5	TRBD1	CAISPGQELYSNQPQHF	TGTGCCATCAGCCCGGGACAGGAGCTTTATAGCAATCAGCCCCAGCATTTT
TRBV27	14	TRBJ2-2	.	CASSLRETFRELFF	TGTGCCAGCAGTCTCCGGGAAACCTTCCGGGAGCTGTTTTTT
TRBV7-6	14	TRBJ2-7	.	CASSLDPSSYEQYF	TGTGCCAGCAGCTTAGATCCGAGCTCCTACGAGCAGTACTTC
TRBV6-1	14	TRBJ2-7	.	CASSETGQKHEQYF	TGTGCCAGCAGTGAAACAGGACAGAAACACGAGCAGTACTTC
TRBV19	15	TRBJ1-4	.	CASSIQGTNNEKLFF	TGTGCCAGTAGTATTCAGGGAACCAATAATGAAAAACTGTTTTTT
TRBV9	15	TRBJ1-3	.	CASSVAPSRDNTIYF	TGTGCCAGCAGCGTAGCTCCGTCGCGGGACAACACCATATATTTT
TRBV5-1	13	TRBJ2-7	.	CASSPQGTYEQYF	TGCGCCAGCAGCCCACAGGGTACCTACGAGCAGTACTTC
TRBV7-3	17	TRBJ1-6	.	CASSLLPASSYNSPLHF	TGTGCCAGCAGCTTATTGCCAGCTAGCTCCTATAATTCACCCCTCCACTTT
TRBV7-9	14	TRBJ1-4	.	CASSSLQGAEKLFF	TGTGCCAGCAGCTCCCTACAGGGAGCTGAAAAACTGTTTTTT
TRBV5-1	15	TRBJ2-7	TRBD2	CASSLVLAGSYEQYF	TGCGCCAGCAGCTTGGTATTAGCGGGGAGCTACGAGCAGTACTTC
TRBV5-1	15	TRBJ2-3	.	CASSTQGFGTDTQYF	TGCGCCAGCAGCACCCAGGGGTTTGGCACAGATACGCAGTATTTT
TRBV9	16	TRBJ1-5	.	CASGLQDSNSNQPQHF	TGTGCCAGCGGCCTCCAGGATTCTAATAGCAATCAGCCCCAGCATTTT
TRBV9	14	TRBJ1-4	.	CASSTGGRGEKLFF	TGTGCCAGCAGCACGGGGGGGCGCGGTGAAAAACTGTTTTTT
TRBV5-6	16	TRBJ2-3	.	CASSYPGHTSTDTQYF	TGTGCCAGCAGCTATCCGGGACACACTAGCACAGATACGCAGTATTTT
TRBV19	14	TRBJ2-5	.	CASRSMGGQETQYF	TGTGCCAGTCGCAGCATGGGGGGCCAAGAGACCCAGTACTTC
TRBV29-1	13	TRBJ1-1	TRBD1	CSVSHRGNTEAFF	TGCAGCGTTAGCCACAGGGGGAACACTGAAGCTTTCTTT
TRBV5-4	15	TRBJ1-4	.	CASSRGGGVGEKLFF	TGTGCCAGCAGCCGGGGTGGGGGGGTAGGTGAAAAACTGTTTTTT
TRBV2	14	TRBJ2-3	.	CASSDEGGPDTQYF	TGTGCCAGCAGTGACGAGGGGGGGCCAGATACGCAGTATTTT
TRBV4-1	15	TRBJ1-1	TRBD1	CASSQLQGANTEAFF	TGCGCCAGCAGCCAATTACAGGGGGCTAACACTGAAGCTTTCTTT
TRBV9	17	TRBJ2-1	TRBD1	CASSDILGQGAGNEQFF	TGTGCCAGCAGCGACATCCTTGGACAGGGGGCAGGGAATGAGCAGTTCTTC
TRBV9	17	TRBJ2-1	TRBD2	CASSVSLGLAGSNEQFF	TGTGCCAGCAGCGTAAGTCTGGGGCTAGCGGGGAGTAATGAGCAGTTCTTC
TRBV7-7	14	TRBJ2-7	.	CASSLDRNAYEQYF	TGTGCTAGCAGCTTAGACAGGAACGCCTACGAGCAGTACTTC
TRBV29-1	13	TRBJ2-3	TRBD1	CSVSRGRADTQYF	TGCAGCGTTTCCAGGGGGCGGGCAGATACGCAGTATTTT
TRBV6-6	13	TRBJ2-1	.	CASSTGRDNEQFF	TGTGCCAGCAGTACAGGGAGGGATAATGAGCAGTTCTTC